The 29 T cell receptor beta chains below come from one sample, sequenced in a study of T cell repertoires in cytomegalovirus infection. From the reads, TCRdb called clonotypes with MiXCR, one entry per CDR3 protein. The sample has over 150,000 distinct CDR3 sequences; approximately 19% are singletons. The sample taken for sequencing was PBMCs. These TCRs come from a human donor in good health (CMV status not recorded). Some clones in this sample may be carry-over from other donors' samples.

The J gene is TRBJ2-3, the V gene TRBV19; TRBD2 aligns across 11 bases. This CDR3 spans 17 amino acids. Germline CDR1 LNHDA, CDR2 SQIVND (reference sequence). V shed 6 bases, J shed 2 bases, and the junction held 10 bases outside the gene matches. CDR3 protein: CASRRKTSGVYTDTQYF. The CDR3 nucleotides are TGTGCCAGTAGGAGAAAGACTAGCGGGGTCTACACAGATACGCAGTATTTT.

This clonotype was counted only a few times. This chain uses TRBV7-3 with TRBJ2-2; 7 nucleotides align to TRBD2. The germline V gene has CDR1 SGHTA and CDR2 FQGTGA. V lost 2 bases to trimming and J lost 3 bases; unmatched junction nucleotides: 3. The CDR3 covers 15 residues. The CDR3 is CASSLGREYTGELFF. The CDR3 coding sequence is TGTGCCAGCAGCTTAGGGCGGGAGTACACCGGGGAGCTGTTTTTT. The full variable domain, its missing parts supplied by reference TRBV7-3 and TRBJ2-2, is GAGVSQTPSNKVTEKGKYVELRCDPISGHTALYWYRQSLGQGPEFLIYFQGTGAADDSGLPNDRFFAVRPEGSVSTLKIQRTERGDSAVYLCASSLGREYTGELFFGEGSRLTVL.

V and J are TRBV11-3 and TRBJ2-1; D possibly corresponds to TRBD2 (5 bases). Germline CDR1 and CDR2: SGHNT and YENEEA. The CDR3 consists of 16 residues. V was clipped by 5 bases and J by 0 bases, with 14 bases between them. Written as DNA, the CDR3 is TGTGCCAGCAGCCCCAGAGGGCCAAGCTCCTACAATGAGCAGTTCTTC. Its protein is CASSPRGPSSYNEQFF.

This clonotype was observed at least ten times. The rearrangement uses TRBV7-6 and TRBJ2-3; either TRBD1 or TRBD2 may fit D (6 bases each). The germline V and J ends were trimmed by 5 bases and 2 bases, with 17 bases remaining between them. Germline V CDR1 and CDR2: SGHVS, FNYEAQ. The CDR3 has 16 amino acids. CDR3: CASSPGAGSTTDTQYF. CDR3 coding DNA: TGTGCCAGCAGCCCGGGGGCCGGGAGCACCACAGATACGCAGTATTTT.

The chain is built from TRBV11-2 and TRBJ2-3, with TRBD1 identical over 10 bases. In germline, CDR1 is SGHAT, CDR2 FQNNGV. The ends lost 2 bases at V and 4 bases at J; junction bases unmatched: 6. The CDR3 totals 16 residues. The CDR3 coding sequence is TGTGCCAGCAGCTTAAGCTCGACAGGGGGCGCAGATACGCAGTATTTT. Amino acid sequence: CASSLSSTGGADTQYF.

This clonotype was observed at least ten times. The V gene is TRBV7-2, the J gene TRBJ1-5; D might be TRBD1 (5 bases). Germline V gene sequence: CDR1 SGHTA, CDR2 FQGNSA. V was cut by 0 bases and J by 5 bases, with 8 bases left in between. The CDR3 consists of 14 residues. CDR3 bases: TGTGCCAGCAGCTTAGCCAGGGCCCATCAGCCCCAGCATTTT. Its translation: CASSLARAHQPQHF.

The V and J genes are TRBV2 and TRBJ1-2; the D is unclear. The CDR3 extends over 13 amino acids. The V end was cut by 8 bases, the J end by 4 bases, with 14 bases between. Germline loops: CDR1 SNHLY, CDR2 FYNNEI. CDR3: CASRGNNFYGYTF. As DNA, the CDR3 is TGTGCCAGCCGGGGAAATAACTTCTATGGCTACACCTTC.

The CDR3 sequence: CATRDTMNTEAFF. In DNA form, the CDR3 reads TGTGCCACGAGGGACACCATGAACACTGAAGCTTTCTTT. V usage is TRBV5-4 and J usage is TRBJ1-1, with D perhaps TRBD1 (6 bases). V gave up 9 bases and J gave up 0 bases, with 12 bases separating them. CDR1 and CDR2 from the germline V gene are SGHNT and YYREEE (reference sequence). The CDR3 is 13 residues long.

This clonotype turned up a few times. This CDR3 is CSARDSRFVTEAFF. As DNA, the CDR3 is TGCAGTGCTAGAGATTCGCGGTTTGTAACTGAAGCTTTCTTT. This rearrangement joins TRBV20-1 to TRBJ1-1; D is unclear. Germline loops: CDR1 DFQATT, CDR2 SNEGSKA (reference sequence). V dropped 0 bases and J dropped 5 bases, with 13 bases sitting between them. The CDR3 is 14 amino acids.

This clonotype was detected many times. The rearrangement uses TRBV4-3 and TRBJ2-1; D is undetermined. The CDR3 has 16 amino acids. Germline CDR1 is LGHNA and CDR2 is YSLEER. Trimming stripped 0 bases from V and 7 bases from J, with 16 bases between. For the CDR3, the DNA is TGCGCCAGCAGCCAAGATGGTTGGCTAGTAGGTAATGAGCAGTTCTTC. Residues: CASSQDGWLVGNEQFF.

This clonotype has a handful of counts. V is TRBV19 and J is TRBJ1-5; no clear D. Trimming left V 3 bases short and J 5 bases short, with 14 bases between. The CDR3 covers 15 residues. CDR1 is LNHDA and CDR2 is SQIVND in the germline V gene (reference sequence). CDR3 sequence reads: CASSIEPRTYQPQHF. The CDR3, as DNA: TGTGCCAGTAGTATTGAGCCCCGGACTTATCAGCCCCAGCATTTT. The full variable domain, rest sourced from reference TRBV19 and TRBJ1-5, is DGGITQSPKYLFRKEGQNVTLSCEQNLNHDAMYWYRQDPGQGLRLIYYSQIVNDFQKGDIAEGYSVSREKKESFPLTVTSAQKNPTAFYLCASSIEPRTYQPQHFGDGTRLSIL.

Worth noting for this clonotype: Given a much more abundant clone one base away, this may be a read error. V usage is TRBV5-4 and J usage is TRBJ2-7, with D unclear. Germline V gives CDR1 SGHNT, CDR2 YYREEE (reference sequence). The CDR3 runs 13 residues. CDR3 amino acids: CASSSLSGKERYF. The CDR3 DNA reads TGTGCCAGCAGCTCACTTTCTGGGAAGGAGCGGTACTTC.

This CDR3 reads CASSYNRYSYNEQFF. DNA for the CDR3: TGTGCCAGCAGTTACAACAGATACTCCTACAATGAGCAGTTCTTC. The V gene is TRBV6-2 or TRBV6-3, the J gene TRBJ2-1; D not resolved. With 2 bases removed from V and 0 bases from J, the gap between germline ends came to 8 bases. The CDR3 contains 15 residues. Germline V CDR1 and CDR2: MNHEY, SVGEGT.

A few counts support this clonotype. V usage is TRBV28 and J usage is TRBJ2-7; D is perhaps TRBD1 or TRBD2 (5 bases each). This CDR3 has 14 amino acids. Trimming took 4 bases from V and 0 from J, leaving 10 bases between them. Germline CDR1 is MDHEN and CDR2 is SYDVKM. CDR3 sequence (DNA): TGTGCCAGCAGTTCATGGGGGAACTCCTACGAGCAGTACTTC. This codes for CASSSWGNSYEQYF.

This clonotype came up many times. V and J are TRBV12-3 or TRBV12-4 and TRBJ2-1; 7 bases line up with TRBD2. The J segment lost 9 bases and the V segment lost 5 bases, leaving 10 bases of the junction unmatched. The CDR3 length is 14 residues. The CDR3 sequence: CASSPPGGSREQFF. The DNA of the CDR3 is TGTGCCAGCAGTCCCCCCGGCGGGAGTCGTGAGCAGTTCTTC.

The chain carries TRBV12-3 or TRBV12-4 and TRBJ2-5; D not certain. CDR3 length equals 13 residues. Trimming shortened V by 6 bases and J by 5 bases, and 13 bases separated the two germline ends. Here the CDR3 reads CASSAVTGETQYF. CDR3 in DNA: TGTGCCAGCAGCGCAGTTACTGGCGAGACCCAGTACTTC.

This clonotype was observed at least ten times. The chain links TRBV29-1 to TRBJ2-1; no reliable D call. Trimming stripped 3 bases from V and 12 bases from J, with 15 bases between. This CDR3 contains 12 residues. Germline V lookup: CDR1 SQVTM, CDR2 ANQGSEA. In nucleotides, the CDR3 is TGCAGCGTTGATTTCACCATTGGTCGGCAGTTCTTC. Its protein is CSVDFTIGRQFF.

This chain links TRBV5-8 with TRBJ2-5, with unresolved D. The CDR3 runs to 15 residues. Germline assignment: CDR1 SGHTS and CDR2 YDEGEE. Trimming removed 1 base at V and 0 bases at J, with 10 bases between. CDR3 residues: CASSLRVTDQETQYF. The CDR3 DNA follows: TGTGCCAGCAGCTTGCGCGTGACGGACCAAGAGACCCAGTACTTC.

This clonotype occurred many times. V and J are TRBV7-2 and TRBJ2-3, with D possibly TRBD1 on 5 matching bases. Per germline, CDR1 SGHTA and CDR2 FQGNSA. Trimming cost V 2 bases and J 0 bases, with 12 bases left between them. The CDR3 has 16 amino acids. DNA of the CDR3: TGTGCCAGCAGCTTAAAAGGCAGGGCTAGCACAGATACGCAGTATTTT. This encodes CASSLKGRASTDTQYF.

This clonotype was counted at least ten times. V usage is TRBV28 and J usage is TRBJ2-2, with TRBD1 matching over 8 bases. CDR1 and CDR2 from the germline V gene are MDHEN and SYDVKM. V gave up 6 bases and J gave up 5 bases; unmatched junction bases: 8. CDR3 length equals 15 residues. The CDR3 loop is CASSTQGAGTGELFF. Here the CDR3 DNA reads TGTGCCAGCAGCACTCAGGGGGCGGGAACCGGGGAGCTGTTTTTT.

V and J are TRBV20-1 and TRBJ2-1; TRBD2 might be the D (7 bases). The V gene lost 8 bases and the J gene lost 4 bases, with 15 bases spanning the gap. This CDR3 spans 13 amino acids. Germline V gene data show CDR1 as DFQATT and CDR2 as SNEGSKA (reference sequence). Written as DNA, the CDR3 is TGCAGTTCCGGTAGGGGGGGATACAATGAGCAGTTCTTC. Translation: CSSGRGGYNEQFF.

This chain joins TRBV6-6 and TRBJ2-7, with TRBD2 matching over 13 bases. The ends lost 7 bases at V and 4 bases at J; junction bases unmatched: 7. Germline V gives CDR1 MNHNY, CDR2 SVGAGI (reference sequence). The length of the CDR3 is 15 residues. The CDR3 spells CASTYPLAGGYEQYF. CDR3 sequence (DNA): TGTGCCAGCACCTATCCACTAGCGGGAGGGTACGAGCAGTACTTC.

This clonotype was seen many times. The chain uses TRBV29-1 and TRBJ2-3; 7 bases line up with TRBD1. This CDR3 has 14 amino acids. CDR1 is SQVTM, CDR2 ANQGSEA, per germline. The V gene end was trimmed by 4 bases and the J gene end by 2 bases; junction bases not matched to a gene: 6. CDR3 DNA: TGCAGCGTTGTTCATGGACAGGCCACAGATACGCAGTATTTT. Its protein is CSVVHGQATDTQYF.

The chain couples TRBV5-1 to TRBJ2-1, with TRBD2 identical over 8 bases. Looked up from germline, CDR1 is SGHRS and CDR2 is YFSETQ. Trimming removed 0 bases from V and 9 bases from J; junction bases left unmatched: 5. There are 14 residues in the CDR3. CDR3 residues: CASSLGGTSIEQFF. CDR3 nucleotides: TGCGCCAGCAGCTTGGGGGGGACTAGTATTGAGCAGTTCTTC.

This clonotype came up once. The chain recombines TRBV9 with TRBJ2-5, with a weak D call TRBD2 (6 bases). The CDR3 is made up of 14 amino acids. Germline V CDR1 and CDR2: SGDLS, YYNGEE. Trimming removed 4 bases at V and 2 bases at J, with 12 bases between. Here the CDR3 DNA reads TGTGCCAGCAGCCCCGACGGGGGTCAAGAGACCCAGTACTTC. Encoded protein: CASSPDGGQETQYF.

The table lists this clonotype with many counts. This chain links TRBV7-2 with TRBJ2-5; the match to TRBD2 covers 10 bases. Trimming removed 6 bases from V and 3 bases from J; junction bases left unmatched: 4. This CDR3 region has 14 residues. Germline CDR1 is SGHTA and CDR2 is FQGNSA. The CDR3 DNA is TGTGCCAGCAGTTACCTAGCGGGAGAAGAGACCCAGTACTTC. Encoded protein: CASSYLAGEETQYF.

In its sample, this clonotype was seen a few times. The V gene is TRBV7-4, the J gene TRBJ2-2; D could derive from TRBD1 or TRBD2 (5 bases each). The germline gives CDR1 SGHVT, CDR2 SQSDAQ. The CDR3 has 14 residues. The V and J ends lost 5 bases and 3 bases respectively, with 10 bases between them. CDR3 DNA: TGTGCCAGCAGCCCCGGGACCTACACCGGGGAGCTGTTTTTT. Amino acids: CASSPGTYTGELFF.

This clonotype was detected only a few times. The rearrangement links TRBV4-3 to TRBJ1-5; possible D gene TRBD1, 5 bases. Trimming cost V 0 bases and J 4 bases, with 16 bases left between them. The CDR3 loop spans 17 amino acids. The V gene's germline CDR1 is LGHNA and CDR2 YSLEER. The CDR3 DNA sequence: TGCGCCAGCAGCCAAGATTTACGGGGGATCGGAAATCAGCCCCAGCATTTT. This sequence encodes CASSQDLRGIGNQPQHF.

This clonotype has at least ten counts. The J gene is TRBJ1-1, the V gene TRBV6-5, with unresolved D. V was cut by 0 bases and J by 7 bases, with 12 bases left in between. The CDR3 runs 14 residues. In germline, CDR1 is MNHEY, CDR2 SVGAGI. CDR3 protein: CASSYSSSQNEAFF. In DNA, the CDR3 is TGTGCCAGCAGTTACTCGAGCAGCCAGAATGAAGCTTTCTTT.